Presented here are 4 T cell receptor beta chains from one specimen sequenced in a study of cytomegalovirus exposure and HLA in healthy donors. The PCR used 60 Vbeta and 13 Jbeta primers. The table came from immunoSEQ multiplex PCR; TCRdb's copy has only in-frame clones and leaves some out. The table shows about 130,000 clones, with roughly three quarters occurring only once. The sequencing input was PBMCs. These receptors all stem from a man aged 30-40 years in good health and CMV-seronegative.

The chain joins TRBV9 to TRBJ2-7, with D tentatively TRBD2 (6 bases). Germline V gene lookup returns CDR1 SGDLS and CDR2 YYNGEE. The CDR3 has 14 residues. Trimming pared 0 bases from V and 2 bases from J, leaving 9 bases between. Written as DNA, the CDR3 is TGTGCCAGCAGCGTAGGAGGGAGGACCTACGAGCAGTACTTC. It codes for CASSVGGRTYEQYF.

This clone showed up many times. The chain links TRBV28 to TRBJ1-5, with 8 bases aligning to TRBD1. The CDR3 extends over 14 amino acids. The germline V gene has CDR1 MDHEN and CDR2 SYDVKM. V shed 3 bases, J shed 4 bases, and the junction held 2 bases outside the gene matches. The CDR3 here is CASSLYRGNQPQHF. The CDR3, as DNA: TGTGCCAGCAGTTTGTACAGGGGGAATCAGCCCCAGCATTTT.

V and J are TRBV11-2 and TRBJ1-1; 7 bases are a match to TRBD1. The CDR3 loop spans 13 amino acids. V lost 5 bases and J lost 6; bases outside the gene matches: 6. CDR1 is SGHAT and CDR2 is FQNNGV in the germline V gene. CDR3 DNA: TGTGCCAGCAGCCCCTACAGGGGCGCTGAAGCTTTCTTT. It codes for CASSPYRGAEAFF.

This clone was picked up one time. This chain uses TRBV13 with TRBJ1-3; maybe TRBD1 (6 bases). Per germline, CDR1 PRHDT and CDR2 FYEKMQ (reference sequence). The CDR3 has 13 residues. The V end was cut by 6 bases, the J end by 2 bases, with 8 bases between. The CDR3 spells CASSEGAGNTIYF. The CDR3 coding sequence is TGTGCCAGCAGTGAGGGGGCTGGAAACACCATATATTTT.